A single sample is the source of the 25 T cell receptor beta chains below, sequenced in a study of blood T cell repertoires in COVID-19. The data were produced by immunoSEQ multiplex PCR, yet TCRdb's version contains in-frame clones alone and is incomplete. There are under 400,000 clones in the sample; about 89% occur only once, and roughly a tenth lies in the top ten. The source material was peripheral blood. These receptors originate from a woman aged 25 to 39 with COVID-19, enrolled during active disease.

The chain combines TRBV2 with TRBJ2-5; 8 bases align to TRBD1. Germline V CDR1 and CDR2: SNHLY, FYNNEI. V shed 11 bases, J shed 4 bases, and the junction held 9 bases outside the gene matches. This CDR3 has 13 amino acids. CDR3 loop: CAGCLGQAETQYF. CDR3 nucleotide sequence: TGTGCCGGATGTCTGGGACAGGCAGAGACCCAGTACTTC. The full variable domain, in which reference TRBV2 and TRBJ2-5 provide the parts outside the CDR3, is EPEVTQTPSHQVTQMGQEVILRCVPISNHLYFYWYRQILGQKVEFLVSFYNNEISEKSEIFDDQFSVERPDGSNFTLKIRSTKLEDSAMYFCAGCLGQAETQYFGPGTRLLVL.

The rearrangement links TRBV5-1 to TRBJ1-5; D gene unclear. CDR3 size: 12 residues. V lost 4 bases and J lost 12, with 14 bases in between. Germline CDR1 is SGHRS and CDR2 is YFSETQ. As DNA, the CDR3 is TGCGCCAGCAGCAGAGACGGGATACTCCAGCATTTT. Translation gives CASSRDGILQHF.

This clone appeared a few times. CDR3 in amino acids: CASSEQGGYGYTF. For the CDR3, the DNA is TGCGCCAGCAGCGAACAGGGGGGCTATGGCTACACCTTC. The chain links TRBV5-1 to TRBJ1-2; 8 nucleotides match TRBD1. After removal of 4 bases from V and 4 bases from J, the junction contained 3 bases not matched to a gene. Germline loops: CDR1 SGHRS, CDR2 YFSETQ. This CDR3 is built from 13 residues.

The rearrangement links TRBV28 to TRBJ1-1; D unclear. CDR1 is MDHEN, CDR2 SYDVKM, per germline. V lost 8 bases and J lost 10, with 14 bases in between. This CDR3 spans 11 amino acids. CDR3 region: CASSGGGRAFF. The CDR3, as DNA: TGTGCCAGCTCGGGTGGAGGGAGAGCTTTCTTT.

Only one count was recorded for this clone. CDR3 DNA: TGCGCCAGCAGTCGGGACAGGACCTACGAGCAGTACTTC. Its translation is CASSRDRTYEQYF. The J gene is TRBJ2-7, the V gene TRBV10-1; 8 bases fit TRBD1. CDR1 is WNHNN and CDR2 is SYGVQD in the germline V gene (reference sequence). V was clipped by 5 bases and J by 2 bases; unmatched bases: 2. The length of the CDR3 is 13 residues.

The chain couples TRBV4-1 to TRBJ2-4; 13 nucleotides match TRBD2. This CDR3 region has 18 residues. Germline-derived CDR1 and CDR2 are MGHRA and YSYEKL. The V and J ends lost 1 base and 1 base, in that order; junction bases with no gene match: 4. The CDR3 is CASSQGLAGGRAKNIQYF. DNA of the CDR3: TGCGCCAGCAGCCAAGGACTAGCGGGAGGCCGGGCCAAAAACATTCAGTACTTC.

This rearrangement joins TRBV2 to TRBJ2-1; TRBD1 is a possible D gene (5 bases). The CDR3 spans 15 residues. The V gene's germline CDR1 is SNHLY and CDR2 FYNNEI. Trimming shortened V by 6 bases and J by 8 bases, and 20 bases separated the two germline ends. The CDR3 DNA reads TGTGCCAGCAGCCAACCTGGGGCTCCGAGGCATGAGCAGTTCTTC. Its protein product is CASSQPGAPRHEQFF.

The V gene is TRBV11-2, the J gene TRBJ2-7; TRBD2 matches at 15 bases. The CDR3 length is 17 residues. Germline V lookup: CDR1 SGHAT, CDR2 FQNNGV. The junction had 8 bases not matched to a gene; V was cut back by 5 bases and J by 3 bases. CDR3 region: CASSPPGGLAGGYEQYF. As DNA, the CDR3 is TGTGCCAGCAGCCCCCCCGGGGGACTAGCGGGAGGCTACGAGCAGTACTTC. Using reference TRBV11-2 and TRBJ2-7 for the parts outside the CDR3, the full variable domain is EAGVAQSPRYKIIEKRQSVAFWCNPISGHATLYWYQQILGQGPKLLIQFQNNGVVDDSQLPKDRFSAERLKGVDSTLKIQPAKLEDSAVYLCASSPPGGLAGGYEQYFGPGTRLTVT.

The V call is TRBV5-4, the J call TRBJ2-7; 12 positions agree with TRBD2. V gave up 0 bases and J gave up 5 bases; unmatched junction bases: 3. This CDR3 is built from 15 residues. Germline CDR1 reads SGHNT; CDR2 reads YYREEE (reference sequence). In DNA, the CDR3 is TGTGCCAGCAGCTTGGGTCTAGCGGGAGGGAACGAGCAGTACTTC. This gives the protein CASSLGLAGGNEQYF.

Here the CDR3 reads CASSAGLYNEQFF. In DNA form, the CDR3 reads TGTGCCAGCAGCGCAGGACTGTACAATGAGCAGTTCTTC. V gene TRBV9 combines with J gene TRBJ2-1, with a possible D match to TRBD2 (5 bases). This CDR3 region has 13 residues. CDR1 is SGDLS and CDR2 is YYNGEE in the germline V gene. V lost 3 bases and J lost 4, with 8 bases in between. The whole variable domain, remainder taken from reference TRBV9 and TRBJ2-1, is DSGVTQTPKHLITATGQRVTLRCSPRSGDLSVYWYQQSLDQGLQFLIQYYNGEERAKGNILERFSAQQFPDLHSELNLSSLELGDSALYFCASSAGLYNEQFFGPGTRLTVL.

This chain uses TRBV15 with TRBJ1-1; the match to TRBD1 covers 7 bases. The length of the CDR3 is 17 residues. Germline CDR1 is LNHNV and CDR2 is YYDKDF (reference sequence). The trim removed 0 bases at V and 0 bases at J, leaving 7 bases unmatched. The CDR3 reads CATSRDAAGGMNTEAFF. The CDR3 nucleotides are TGTGCCACCAGCAGAGACGCGGCAGGGGGAATGAACACTGAAGCTTTCTTT. Combining the CDR3 with reference TRBV15 and TRBJ1-1 gives the whole variable domain DAMVIQNPRYQVTQFGKPVTLSCSQTLNHNVMYWYQQKSSQAPKLLFHYYDKDFNNEADTPDNFQSRRPNTSFCFLDIRSPGLGDTAMYLCATSRDAAGGMNTEAFFGQGTRLTVV.

The chain's CDR3 is CASSLLRTGGPDTQYF. CDR3 in DNA: TGTGCCAGCAGCCTTCTTCGGACAGGGGGCCCAGATACGCAGTATTTT. The genes are TRBV5-6 and TRBJ2-3, with 11 bases that match TRBD1. The germline CDR1 and CDR2 sequences are SGHDT and YYEEEE. V dropped 4 bases and J dropped 4; count of bases not matched to a gene: 8. This CDR3 contains 16 residues.

The gene calls are TRBV2 and TRBJ2-7, with 8 positions matching TRBD1. Germline V gives CDR1 SNHLY, CDR2 FYNNEI. V was pared by 4 bases and J by 6 bases, with 5 bases of the junction left unmatched. The CDR3 has 13 residues. CDR3 amino acids: CASSGTGWGEQYF. The CDR3 DNA reads TGTGCCAGCAGTGGGACAGGGTGGGGCGAGCAGTACTTC.

This chain links TRBV18 with TRBJ2-2, with no clear D. With 2 bases removed from V and 7 bases from J, the gap between germline ends came to 5 bases. From germline, CDR1 is KGHSH and CDR2 LQKENI. The CDR3 is 12 residues long. The CDR3: CASSPILGELFF. The CDR3 DNA sequence: TGTGCCAGCTCACCAATCCTCGGGGAGCTGTTTTTT.

V and J are TRBV5-1 and TRBJ1-5, with 8 bases identical to TRBD1. CDR1 is SGHRS and CDR2 is YFSETQ in the germline V gene. The CDR3 runs to 16 residues. J gave up 0 bases and V 5 bases, and 7 bases lay outside the gene matches. CDR3: CASRRQGARSNQPQHF. The CDR3 DNA reads as TGCGCCAGCAGAAGGCAGGGGGCACGTAGCAATCAGCCCCAGCATTTT.

This sequence joins TRBV4-3 and TRBJ2-7, with TRBD2 as a possible D gene (5 bases). This CDR3 is 15 amino acids long. Per germline, CDR1 LGHNA and CDR2 YSLEER. Trimming shortened V by 0 bases and J by 2 bases, and 11 bases separated the two germline ends. The CDR3 DNA sequence: TGCGCCAGCAGCCAAGAATGGACTGGGACCTACGAGCAGTACTTC. Its protein is CASSQEWTGTYEQYF.

J is TRBJ2-7 and V is TRBV5-6, with 8 bases fitting TRBD1. The CDR3 consists of 17 residues. Germline-derived CDR1 and CDR2 are SGHDT and YYEEEE. V shed 2 bases and J 3 bases; nucleotides not matched to a gene: 13. CDR3 bases: TGTGCCAGCAGCTTTTATGGCGACAGGGGACCTTACTACGAGCAGTACTTC. This translates into CASSFYGDRGPYYEQYF.

This rearrangement joins TRBV24-1 to TRBJ2-1; 10 nucleotides line up with TRBD2. The V and J ends lost 6 bases and 6 bases, in that order; junction bases with no gene match: 7. The CDR3 sequence is 15 residues long. Germline CDR1 and CDR2: KGHDR and SFDVKD. CDR3: CATSTLLAGANEQFF. CDR3 DNA: TGTGCCACCAGTACGCTTCTAGCGGGGGCCAATGAGCAGTTCTTC.

This chain links TRBV5-1 with TRBJ2-7; 10 nucleotides align to TRBD1. CDR1 and CDR2 (germline): SGHRS, YFSETQ. The V segment lost 5 bases and the J segment 4 bases; nucleotides outside the gene matches: 6. The length of the CDR3 is 14 residues. The CDR3 region has the DNA TGCGCCAGCAGGCTGGACAGGGGGAGTTACGAGCAGTACTTC. Protein: CASRLDRGSYEQYF. Drawing the rest from reference TRBV5-1 and TRBJ2-7, the complete variable domain is KAGVTQTPRYLIKTRGQQVTLSCSPISGHRSVSWYQQTPGQGLQFLFEYFSETQRNKGNFPGRFSGRQFSNSRSEMNVSTLELGDSALYLCASRLDRGSYEQYFGPGTRLTVT.

The chain employs TRBV10-3 and TRBJ2-7; TRBD2 aligns across 12 bases. The germline CDR1 and CDR2 sequences are ENHRY and SYGVKD. V was clipped by 8 bases and J by 2 bases; unmatched bases: 4. The CDR3 totals 14 residues. CDR3 in DNA: TGTGCCATCCGGGGACTAGCGGGCACCTACGAGCAGTACTTC. Its protein is CAIRGLAGTYEQYF.

The chain joins TRBV7-8 to TRBJ2-7; TRBD2 matches 8 bases. Germline loops: CDR1 SGHVS, CDR2 FQNEAQ. This CDR3 contains 14 residues. J lost 3 bases, V lost 5 bases, and 6 bases had no gene match. CDR3 sequence: CASSLGLAYYEQYF. CDR3 coding DNA: TGTGCCAGCAGCCTTGGACTAGCTTACTACGAGCAGTACTTC.

The rearrangement joins TRBV25-1 to TRBJ1-5, with TRBD1 identical over 9 bases. Per germline, CDR1 MGHDK and CDR2 SYGVNS. The CDR3 totals 14 residues. V shed 6 bases, J shed 6 bases, and the junction held 6 bases outside the gene matches. CDR3 residues: CASRGQGRGQPQHF. The CDR3 coding sequence is TGTGCCAGCAGGGGACAGGGTCGTGGTCAGCCCCAGCATTTT.

The chain has TRBV11-2 and TRBJ2-1, with no clear D. There are 12 residues in the CDR3. CDR1 and CDR2 from the germline V gene are SGHAT and FQNNGV. Trimming shortened V by 5 bases and J by 6 bases, and 8 bases separated the two germline ends. The CDR3 sequence is CASSPRFNEQFF. The DNA of the CDR3 is TGTGCCAGCAGCCCCCGTTTCAATGAGCAGTTCTTC. The complete variable domain, with remaining parts taken from reference TRBV11-2 and TRBJ2-1, reads EAGVAQSPRYKIIEKRQSVAFWCNPISGHATLYWYQQILGQGPKLLIQFQNNGVVDDSQLPKDRFSAERLKGVDSTLKIQPAKLEDSAVYLCASSPRFNEQFFGPGTRLTVL.

The chain uses TRBV14 and TRBJ2-1; a weak D match, TRBD2 (6 bases). The CDR3 runs to 15 residues. V was pared by 5 bases and J by 0 bases, with 11 bases between. Germline V gene sequence: CDR1 SGHDN, CDR2 FVKESK. The CDR3 protein is CASSKGGSSYNEQFF. The CDR3 DNA reads TGTGCCAGCAGCAAAGGAGGGAGCTCCTACAATGAGCAGTTCTTC.

The rearrangement links TRBV5-4 to TRBJ2-7, with D tentatively TRBD1 (6 bases). Germline V gene data show CDR1 as SGHNT and CDR2 as YYREEE (reference sequence). The CDR3 is made up of 14 amino acids. Trimming stripped 4 bases from V and 3 bases from J, with 14 bases between. CDR3 DNA: TGTGCCAGCAGCCCCCGGGACATCAACTACGAGCAGTACTTC. Protein sequence: CASSPRDINYEQYF.